Detailed here is one TCR beta chain. The CDR3 runs to 18 residues. Trimming took 5 bases from V and 3 from J; bases not matched to a gene: 16. With constant-segment primers, 5'RACE yielded cDNA libraries of TCR alpha and TCR beta that carried sample barcodes and UMIs. TCRdb called the 5' RACE reads again in MiXCR, with one record for every CDR3 protein. The sample lists about 350,000 distinct CDR3 sequences, approximately 13% occurring once. These data are taken from a study of T-cell memory formation after mild COVID-19. The genes are TRBV12-3 or TRBV12-4 and TRBJ1-1, with TRBD1 identical over 9 bases. Sequenced sample: PBMCs or a T cell subset sorted from them (not recorded which). The sequence derives from a man younger than 35 who had mild COVID-19 (a few samples of this study predate the infection). Cell type and time point are not known. DNA of the CDR3: TGTGCCAGCAGTCGCACAGGGGGCGTCTTCGGAGGCGACACTGAAGCTTTCTTT. Translating it yields CASSRTGGVFGGDTEAFF.